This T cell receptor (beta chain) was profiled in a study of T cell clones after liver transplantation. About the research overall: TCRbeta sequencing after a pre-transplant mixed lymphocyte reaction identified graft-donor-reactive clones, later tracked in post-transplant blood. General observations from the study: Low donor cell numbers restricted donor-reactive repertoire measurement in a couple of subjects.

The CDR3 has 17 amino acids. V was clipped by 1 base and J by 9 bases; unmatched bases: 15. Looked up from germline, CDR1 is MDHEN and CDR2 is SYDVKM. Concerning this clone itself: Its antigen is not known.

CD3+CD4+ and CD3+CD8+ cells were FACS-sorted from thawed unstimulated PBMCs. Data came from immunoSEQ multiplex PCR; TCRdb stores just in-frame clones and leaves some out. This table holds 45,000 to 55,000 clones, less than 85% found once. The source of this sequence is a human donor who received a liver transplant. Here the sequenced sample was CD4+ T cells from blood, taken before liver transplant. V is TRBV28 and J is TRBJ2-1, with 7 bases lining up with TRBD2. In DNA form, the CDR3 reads TGTGCCAGCAGTTTATCATCCGGACTAGGGAGGGAGTCTGAGCAGTTCTTC. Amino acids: CASSLSSGLGRESEQFF. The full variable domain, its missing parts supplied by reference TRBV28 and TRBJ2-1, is DVKVTQSSRYLVKRTGEKVFLECVQDMDHENMFWYRQDPGLGLRLIYFSYDVKMKEKGDIPEGYSVSREKKERFSLILESASTNQTSMYLCASSLSSGLGRESEQFFGPGTRLTVL.